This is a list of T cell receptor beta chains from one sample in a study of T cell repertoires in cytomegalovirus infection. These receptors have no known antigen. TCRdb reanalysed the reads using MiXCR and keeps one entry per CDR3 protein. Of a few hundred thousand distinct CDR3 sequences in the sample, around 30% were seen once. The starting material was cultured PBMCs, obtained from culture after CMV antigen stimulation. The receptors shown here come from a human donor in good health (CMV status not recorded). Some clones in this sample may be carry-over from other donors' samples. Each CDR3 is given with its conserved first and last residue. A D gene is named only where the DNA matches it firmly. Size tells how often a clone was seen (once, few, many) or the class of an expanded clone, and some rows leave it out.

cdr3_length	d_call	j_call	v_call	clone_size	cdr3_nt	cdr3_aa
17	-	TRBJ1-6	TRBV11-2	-	TGTGCCAGCAGCTTAACCGGCCAGCCCCGTAGGAATTCACCCCTCCACTTT	CASSLTGQPRRNSPLHF
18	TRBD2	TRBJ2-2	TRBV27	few	TGTGCCAGCAGCCGTTTAGTTACTAGCGGGACATTCTCCGGGGAGCTGTTTTTT	CASSRLVTSGTFSGELFF
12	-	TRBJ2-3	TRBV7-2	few	TGTGCCAGCAGCCTTAGCCGGGATACGCAGTATTTT	CASSLSRDTQYF
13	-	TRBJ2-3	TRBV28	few	TGTGCCAGCAGTTCAATGATTATGGATACGCAGTATTTT	CASSSMIMDTQYF
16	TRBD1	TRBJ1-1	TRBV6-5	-	TGTGCCAGCAGTTACTCTCTGGGGACAGCGGAGAAAGGGGCTTTCTTT	CASSYSLGTAEKGAFF
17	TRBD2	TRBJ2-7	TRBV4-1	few	TGCGCCAGCAGCCAAGAGGGGGGACTAGCGGGAGTTTACGAGCAGTACTTC	CASSQEGGLAGVYEQYF
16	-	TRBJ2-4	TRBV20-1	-	TGCAGTGCTTGGTCCCCGTACTGGCTAGCTGGGAACATTCAGTACTTC	CSAWSPYWLAGNIQYF
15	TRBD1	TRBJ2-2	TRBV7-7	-	TGTGCTAGCAGTCCCGGGACAGGGCTCACCGGGGAGCTGTTTTTT	CASSPGTGLTGELFF
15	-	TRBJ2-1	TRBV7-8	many	TGTGCCAGCAGCTTAGACCCCCAGTGGGCCAATGAGCAGTTCTTC	CASSLDPQWANEQFF
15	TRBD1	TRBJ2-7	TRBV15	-	TGTGCCACCAGCAGCGGCAGGGGGCAATCCTACGAGCAGTACTTC	CATSSGRGQSYEQYF
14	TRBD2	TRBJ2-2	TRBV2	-	TGTGCCAGCAGGGGGGGGACGGCTTCCGGGGAGCTGTTTTTT	CASRGGTASGELFF
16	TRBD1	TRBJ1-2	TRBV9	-	TGTGCCAGCAGCGGACCTGGGACAGGGGGAAACTATGGCTACACCTTC	CASSGPGTGGNYGYTF
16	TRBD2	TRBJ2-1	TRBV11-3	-	TGTGCCAGCAGCTTAGATCTAGCGGGGGGCCCGGTTGAGCAGTTCTTC	CASSLDLAGGPVEQFF
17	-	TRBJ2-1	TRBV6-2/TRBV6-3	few	TGTGCCAGCAGTTACTCGAAAGGGAAAGTGGGCTACAATGAGCAGTTCTTC	CASSYSKGKVGYNEQFF
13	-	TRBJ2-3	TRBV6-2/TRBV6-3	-	TGTGCCGCCCGGGGCCGGTCTGAGGATACGCAGTATTTT	CAARGRSEDTQYF
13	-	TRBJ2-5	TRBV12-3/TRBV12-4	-	TGTGCCAGCAGTTTATATCAGAGGGAGACCCAGTACTTC	CASSLYQRETQYF
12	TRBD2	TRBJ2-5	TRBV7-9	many	TGTGCCGGACGGGGGGGAGAAGAGACCCAGTACTTC	CAGRGGEETQYF
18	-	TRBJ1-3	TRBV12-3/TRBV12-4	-	TGTGCCAGCAGTTTAGTTCTCCAGGCAGGGACGAGAGGAAACACCATATATTTT	CASSLVLQAGTRGNTIYF
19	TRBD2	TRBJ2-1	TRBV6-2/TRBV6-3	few	TGTGCCAGCAGACCACTGTCGAATAGCGGGGGGAGCTCCTACAATGAGCAGTTCTTC	CASRPLSNSGGSSYNEQFF
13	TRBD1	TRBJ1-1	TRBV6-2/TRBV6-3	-	TGTGCCAGCAGTGCTGATGGACAGGGAAAAGCTTTCTTT	CASSADGQGKAFF
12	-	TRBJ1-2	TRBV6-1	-	TGTGCCAGCAGTGAAGGGAACTATGGCTACACCTTC	CASSEGNYGYTF
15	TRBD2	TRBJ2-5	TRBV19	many	TGTGCCAGTAGCGGGACTAGCGGGGGGGTTGAGACCCAGTACTTC	CASSGTSGGVETQYF
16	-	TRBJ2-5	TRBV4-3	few	TGCGCCAGCAGCCAGGCCAAGGGGGGGGTGGAGGAGACCCAGTACTTC	CASSQAKGGVEETQYF
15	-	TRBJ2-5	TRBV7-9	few	TGTGCCAGCAGCTTAGAGGGCCGAAGCCAAGAGACCCAGTACTTC	CASSLEGRSQETQYF
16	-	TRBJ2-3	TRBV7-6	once	TGTGCCAGCAGCTTAGGTCCGGACGAAAGCACAGATACGCAGTATTTT	CASSLGPDESTDTQYF
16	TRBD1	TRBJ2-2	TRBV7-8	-	TGTGCCAGCAGCCGAAGACAGGGGGAAAACACCGGGGAGCTGTTTTTT	CASSRRQGENTGELFF
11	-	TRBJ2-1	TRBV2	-	TGTGCCAGCAGGGGGGACGATGAGCAGTTCTTC	CASRGDDEQFF
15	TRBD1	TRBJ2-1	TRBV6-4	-	TGTGCCAGCAGTGAGGACAGGGGCTCCTACAATGAGCAGTTCTTC	CASSEDRGSYNEQFF
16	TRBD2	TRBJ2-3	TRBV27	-	TGTGCCAGCAGTCCTGGGAGGGGACTCAGCACAGATACGCAGTATTTT	CASSPGRGLSTDTQYF
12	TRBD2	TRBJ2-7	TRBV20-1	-	TGCAGTGCCCAAAACGGGGGGTACGAGCAGTACTTC	CSAQNGGYEQYF
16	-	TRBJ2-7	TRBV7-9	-	TGTGCCAGCAGCCTCTCCCGGGACAATTACCGGAACGAGCAGTACTTC	CASSLSRDNYRNEQYF
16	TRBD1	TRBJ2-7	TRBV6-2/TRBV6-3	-	TGTGCCAGCAGTGCCCGGGGTACAGGGGCCCGTGGCGAGCAGTACTTC	CASSARGTGARGEQYF
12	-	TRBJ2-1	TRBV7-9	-	TGTGCCAGCAGCCCTATCTACAATGAGCAGTTCTTC	CASSPIYNEQFF
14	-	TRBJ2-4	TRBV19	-	TGTGCCAGTAGAAACAGGGACGGGGAGAACATTCAGTACTTC	CASRNRDGENIQYF
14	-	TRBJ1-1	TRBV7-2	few	TGTGCCAGCAGCAGGGGGGCGTCGAACACTGAAGCTTTCTTT	CASSRGASNTEAFF
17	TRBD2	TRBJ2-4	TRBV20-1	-	TGCAGTGCGCAGTACGATCCGGGACTAGCGGGAGTGTACATTCAGTACTTC	CSAQYDPGLAGVYIQYF
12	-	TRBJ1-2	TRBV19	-	TGTGCCAGTAGGATAGGGCCTTATGGCTACACCTTC	CASRIGPYGYTF
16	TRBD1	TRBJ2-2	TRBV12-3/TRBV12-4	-	TGTGCCAGCAATTCGGGGACAGCAAAGAACACCGGGGAGCTGTTTTTT	CASNSGTAKNTGELFF
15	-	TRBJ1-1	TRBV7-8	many	TGTGCCAGCAGCGTACCTGGACAGCAGAACACTGAAGCTTTCTTT	CASSVPGQQNTEAFF
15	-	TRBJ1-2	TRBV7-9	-	TGTGCCAGCAGAGGTCCAGGGGCGGGAAATAGGGGCTACACCTTC	CASRGPGAGNRGYTF
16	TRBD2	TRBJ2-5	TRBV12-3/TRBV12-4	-	TGTGCCAGCAGTATGGGGGCGGGGGGGGGCCAAGAGACCCAGTACTTC	CASSMGAGGGQETQYF
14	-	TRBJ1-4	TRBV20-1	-	TGCAGTGCTAGCCCGCAGGGCACTAATGAAAAACTGTTTTTT	CSASPQGTNEKLFF
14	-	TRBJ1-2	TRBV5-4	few	TGTGCCAGCAGCTCGGGAGCGTCTAACTATGGCTACACCTTC	CASSSGASNYGYTF
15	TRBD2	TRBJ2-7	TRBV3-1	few	TGTGCCAGCAGCCAAGTCGGTGCTAGCGGCCACGAGCAGTACTTC	CASSQVGASGHEQYF
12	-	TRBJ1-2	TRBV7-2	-	TGTGCCAGCAGCAAACGGACACATGGCTACACCTTC	CASSKRTHGYTF
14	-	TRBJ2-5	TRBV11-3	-	TGTGCCAGCAGCCCGGGGGCTTTGGCAGAGACCCAGTACTTC	CASSPGALAETQYF
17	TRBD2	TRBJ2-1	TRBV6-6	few	TGTGCCAGCAGTGGCCCCGGGACTAGCGGAAGCTACAATGAGCAGTTCTTC	CASSGPGTSGSYNEQFF
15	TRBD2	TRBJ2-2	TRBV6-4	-	TGTGCCCCGACGGCGGGAGGCCGACTCACCGGGGAGCTGTTTTTT	CAPTAGGRLTGELFF
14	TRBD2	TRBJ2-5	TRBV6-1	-	TGTGCCAGCCGGGGACTAGCGGTGTCAGAGACCCAGTACTTC	CASRGLAVSETQYF
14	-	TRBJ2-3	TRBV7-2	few	TGTGCCAGCAGCTTAGTAGTAGCCCCAGATACGCAGTATTTT	CASSLVVAPDTQYF
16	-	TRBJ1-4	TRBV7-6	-	TGTGCCAGCAGCCCTCTAACCCGGCGAGAAAATGAAAAACTGTTTTTT	CASSPLTRRENEKLFF
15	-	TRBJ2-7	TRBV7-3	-	TGTGCCAGCAGCCCCCTGAGCAGCGTCCAGTCCGAGCAGTACTTC	CASSPLSSVQSEQYF
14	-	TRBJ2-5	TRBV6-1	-	TGTGCCAGCATCGAGGTGGGGGCCGGAGAGACCCAGTACTTC	CASIEVGAGETQYF
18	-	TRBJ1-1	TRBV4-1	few	TGCGCCAGCAGCCAAGGGATCCCTGAGCAAGGCTGGAACACTGAAGCTTTCTTT	CASSQGIPEQGWNTEAFF
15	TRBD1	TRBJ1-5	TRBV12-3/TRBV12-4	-	TGTGCCAGCAGCACCGGGACAGGAGAGGGCCAGCCCCAGCATTTT	CASSTGTGEGQPQHF